The next 15 T cell receptor beta chains were all read from a single sample in a study of vaccination effects on CD4 cells after COVID-19. Sequenced by immunoSEQ multiplex PCR; TCRdb stores in-frame clones only, minus some. The data contain around 40,000 clones, around 63% of them seen just once; the ten biggest clones take up roughly 4.2%. Investigators separated out CD4+ T cells once approximately 10 days of culture had passed. Which antigens these TCRs recognize remains unknown. Material: CD4+ T cells from PBMCs cultured without peptide, obtained before COVID-19 vaccination. These receptors came from a human donor who received a COVID-19 vaccine.

V is TRBV2 and J is TRBJ2-1; 11 bases are a match to TRBD2. The CDR3 contains 17 residues. Trimming cost V 6 bases and J 0 bases; bases outside gene matches: 7. From germline, CDR1 is SNHLY and CDR2 FYNNEI. DNA for the CDR3: TGTGCCAGCAGCCTAGCGGGGGGCTCAAGCTCCTACAATGAGCAGTTCTTC. This encodes CASSLAGGSSSYNEQFF.

The V call is TRBV24-1, the J call TRBJ2-3; 9 bases map to TRBD2. Germline CDR1 and CDR2: KGHDR and SFDVKD. After removal of 4 bases from V and 6 bases from J, the junction contained 13 bases not matched to a gene. The CDR3 is 17 amino acids. This CDR3 reads CATSDPTLAGADDTQYF. In DNA form, the CDR3 reads TGTGCCACCAGTGACCCTACCTTAGCGGGGGCCGACGATACGCAGTATTTT.

The rearrangement links TRBV6-5 to TRBJ1-1, with D unresolved. CDR3 size: 13 residues. Germline V gives CDR1 MNHEY, CDR2 SVGAGI. With 3 bases removed from V and 1 base from J, the gap between germline ends came to 6 bases. The CDR3: CASSYGQNTEAFF. CDR3 nucleotide sequence: TGTGCCAGCAGTTATGGGCAGAACACTGAAGCTTTCTTT.

This clone was observed a few times. The chain recombines TRBV25-1 with TRBJ2-2; TRBD2 matches 13 bases. The CDR3 extends over 17 amino acids. The germline V gene encodes CDR1 MGHDK and CDR2 SYGVNS. The V and J ends lost 5 bases and 4 bases, in that order; junction bases with no gene match: 7. The CDR3 bases are TGTGCCAGCAGTTCTACTAGCGGGAGGGGGAGCACCGGGGAGCTGTTTTTT. Protein product: CASSSTSGRGSTGELFF.

This chain uses TRBV4-1 with TRBJ1-2; TRBD1 might be the D (6 bases). Trimming cost V 1 base and J 5 bases, with 23 bases left between them. The V gene's germline CDR1 is MGHRA and CDR2 YSYEKL. The CDR3 spans 18 residues. The CDR3 region is CASSQVWGLLTGAYGYTF. In DNA form, the CDR3 reads TGCGCCAGCAGCCAAGTATGGGGACTCCTAACGGGGGCTTATGGCTACACCTTC.

V and J are TRBV19 and TRBJ2-2; possible D gene TRBD1, 5 bases. The germline V and J ends were trimmed by 1 base and 6 bases, with 9 bases remaining between them. Germline CDR1 is LNHDA and CDR2 is SQIVND (reference sequence). The CDR3 totals 14 residues. CDR3 in DNA: TGTGCCAGTAGTATAGGCAGGGTGGCCGGGGAGCTGTTTTTT. It is translated as CASSIGRVAGELFF.

The chain couples TRBV27 to TRBJ1-2; unclear D gene. This CDR3 is 13 amino acids long. The V end was cut by 5 bases, the J end by 6 bases, with 13 bases between. Germline V lookup: CDR1 MNHEY, CDR2 SMNVEV (reference sequence). CDR3 nucleotide sequence: TGTGCCAGCAGTCCTTCTAGGCGACATGGCTACACCTTC. Translation gives CASSPSRRHGYTF.

This chain connects TRBV6-5 to TRBJ2-1, with D maybe TRBD2 (6 bases). The ends were cut back, 6 bases at V and 3 bases at J, with 12 bases in the middle. CDR3 length: 14 amino acids. Germline V gene lookup returns CDR1 MNHEY and CDR2 SVGAGI. CDR3 protein: CASREGSNYNEQFF. CDR3 nucleotides: TGTGCCAGCAGGGAGGGCTCCAACTACAATGAGCAGTTCTTC.

The chain uses TRBV19 and TRBJ2-5; D is unresolved. From germline, CDR1 is LNHDA and CDR2 SQIVND (reference sequence). The CDR3 is 14 amino acids. V lost 1 base, J lost 1 base, and 7 bases lay in between. Here the CDR3 DNA reads TGTGCCAGTAGTATAGTGCCTACCCAAGAGACCCAGTACTTC. Translation gives CASSIVPTQETQYF.

This clone has a single count. The chain combines TRBV5-1 with TRBJ2-3; possibly TRBD2 for D (6 bases). The germline V gene has CDR1 SGHRS and CDR2 YFSETQ. V lost 5 bases and J 0 bases, leaving 13 bases between the germline ends. The CDR3 runs to 15 residues. CDR3 in amino acids: CASSSAGPSTDTQYF. DNA for the CDR3: TGCGCCAGCAGTTCAGCGGGCCCAAGCACAGATACGCAGTATTTT.

This chain links TRBV27 with TRBJ2-6; D is ambiguous. This CDR3 contains 15 residues. The V gene lost 5 bases and the J gene lost 4 bases, with 12 bases spanning the gap. Germline V CDR1 and CDR2: MNHEY, SMNVEV (reference sequence). The CDR3 coding sequence is TGTGCCAGCAGTCCCGACGGTACGGGGGCCAACGTCCTGACTTTC. This codes for CASSPDGTGANVLTF.

This sequence joins TRBV2 and TRBJ2-7; no firm D call. The germline V gene has CDR1 SNHLY and CDR2 FYNNEI. The CDR3 runs to 15 residues. The V gene lost 2 bases and the J gene lost 3 bases, with 14 bases spanning the gap. CDR3 protein: CASSEKVLVRYEQYF. The CDR3 region has the DNA TGTGCCAGCAGTGAAAAGGTCCTGGTTCGCTACGAGCAGTACTTC.

J is TRBJ2-1 and V is TRBV6-9, with D perhaps TRBD2 (6 bases). This CDR3 has 15 residues. V lost 2 bases to trimming and J lost 5 bases, with 13 bases between them. The germline CDR1 and CDR2 sequences are MNHGY and SVAAGI. The CDR3, as DNA: TGTGCCAGCAGTTATCCGTGGGAGGATCACAATGAGCAGTTCTTC. Amino acid sequence: CASSYPWEDHNEQFF.

The chain recombines TRBV7-2 with TRBJ1-1; D is perhaps TRBD1 (6 bases). This CDR3 comprises 13 residues. The germline V gene encodes CDR1 SGHTA and CDR2 FQGNSA. V shed 3 bases and J shed 6 bases, with 11 bases lying between them. The DNA of the CDR3 is TGTGCCAGCAGCTTTGGGAGGGGGGCTGAAGCTTTCTTT. As protein: CASSFGRGAEAFF.

The chain is built from TRBV23-1 and TRBJ2-5, with D unclear. TRBV23-1 is an ORF, with its function uncertain. V was trimmed by 5 bases and J by 0 bases, leaving 7 bases between them. The CDR3 is 13 amino acids. The CDR3 is CASSNHHQETQYF. CDR3 sequence (DNA): TGCGCCAGCAGTAATCACCACCAAGAGACCCAGTACTTC.